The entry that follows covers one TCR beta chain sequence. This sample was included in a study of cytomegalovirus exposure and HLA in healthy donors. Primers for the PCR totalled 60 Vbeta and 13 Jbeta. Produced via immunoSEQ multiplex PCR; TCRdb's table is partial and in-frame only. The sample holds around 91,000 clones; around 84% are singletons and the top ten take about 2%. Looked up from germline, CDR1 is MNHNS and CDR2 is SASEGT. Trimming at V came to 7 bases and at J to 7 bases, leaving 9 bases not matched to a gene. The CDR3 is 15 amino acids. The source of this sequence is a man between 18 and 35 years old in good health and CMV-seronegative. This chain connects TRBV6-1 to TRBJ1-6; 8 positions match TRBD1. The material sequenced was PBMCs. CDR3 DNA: TGTGCCAGCATAGTTAGTGGACAGGGCAATTCACCCCTCCACTTT. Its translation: CASIVSGQGNSPLHF.